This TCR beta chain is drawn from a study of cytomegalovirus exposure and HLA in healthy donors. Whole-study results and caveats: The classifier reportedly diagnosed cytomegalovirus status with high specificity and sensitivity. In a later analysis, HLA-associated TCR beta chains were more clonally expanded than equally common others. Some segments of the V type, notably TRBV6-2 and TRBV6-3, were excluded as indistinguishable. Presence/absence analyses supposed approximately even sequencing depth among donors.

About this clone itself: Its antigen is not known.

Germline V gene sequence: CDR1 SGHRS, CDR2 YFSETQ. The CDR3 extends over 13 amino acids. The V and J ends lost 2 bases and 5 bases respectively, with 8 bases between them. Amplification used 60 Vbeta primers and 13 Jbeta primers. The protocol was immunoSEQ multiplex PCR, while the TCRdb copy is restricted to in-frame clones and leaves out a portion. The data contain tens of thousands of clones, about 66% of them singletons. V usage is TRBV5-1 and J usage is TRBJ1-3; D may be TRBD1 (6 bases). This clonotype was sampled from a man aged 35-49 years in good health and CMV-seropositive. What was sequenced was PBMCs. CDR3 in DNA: TGCGCCAGCAGCTTACAGGGAAGAAACACCATATATTTT. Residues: CASSLQGRNTIYF.